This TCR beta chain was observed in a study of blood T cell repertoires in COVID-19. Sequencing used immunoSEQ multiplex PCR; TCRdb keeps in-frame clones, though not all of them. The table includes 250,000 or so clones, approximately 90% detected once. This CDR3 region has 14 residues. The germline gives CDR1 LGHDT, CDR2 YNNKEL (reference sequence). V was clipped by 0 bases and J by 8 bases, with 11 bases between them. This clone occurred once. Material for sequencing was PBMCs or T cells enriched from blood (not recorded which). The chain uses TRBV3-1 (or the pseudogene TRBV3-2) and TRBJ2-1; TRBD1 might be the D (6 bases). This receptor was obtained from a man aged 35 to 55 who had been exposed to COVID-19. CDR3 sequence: CASSQETGIDEQFF. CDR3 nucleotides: TGTGCCAGCAGCCAAGAAACAGGGATCGATGAGCAGTTCTTC.